This TCR beta chain was recorded in a study of long-term antiretroviral therapy in people with HIV. Before they underwent DNA extraction, samples held 1-10 million cryopreserved PBMC. Germline V gene lookup returns CDR1 MNHEY and CDR2 SVGAGI. The CDR3 is 13 amino acids. Trimming stripped 7 bases from V and 0 bases from J, with 9 bases between. With survey level as its setting, the immunoSEQ assay was v3.0. Target depth was 40,000-50,000 T-cell genomes per sample. Profiling relied on immunoSEQ multiplex PCR, and the TCRdb table lists in-frame clones only, not all of them. The sample contains about 35,000 clones, roughly 87% of which appear only once. With regard to this clone: Antigen: not known.

Broader study findings: Once patients were on ART, diversity went higher but still fell short of transplant donor controls.

This chain links TRBV6-5 with TRBJ1-1; tentative D call: TRBD1 (5 bases). This specimen was unsorted PBMCs, taken 1 year after starting antiretroviral therapy. This clonotype originated in a man aged 18 to 35 with HIV. CDR3 coding DNA: TGTGCCAGCAACCAGGGTCTGAACACTGAAGCTTTCTTT. Translated: CASNQGLNTEAFF.